The clone carrying this T cell receptor beta chain has just one count. The source of the sample is a study of cytomegalovirus exposure and HLA in healthy donors. As for the study in general: HLA-typed donors were the source of about 81 million unique TCRs held in an early data release.

Each donor was nominally healthy when sampled (though unrecorded immune exposures were likely). Trimming removed 3 bases from V and 3 bases from J, with 8 bases in between. CDR1 and CDR2 (germline): LNHDA, SQIVND (reference sequence). This CDR3 spans 13 amino acids. PCR primers comprised 60 Vbeta and 13 Jbeta primers. In the authors' workflow: Later work found approximately 87 million unique TCR beta chains, with approximately 12 million shared. TCRdb's table, derived via immunoSEQ multiplex PCR, lists solely in-frame clones and lacks some. V and J calls and clone size follow that table, whereas D and trimming were derived from the DNA. Found here are 100,000 to 150,000 clones, 80% of them singletons; the top ten hold 7.5% to 9.5%.

The sequence derives from a female donor in good health and CMV-seropositive. Sequencing used PBMCs. The rearrangement uses TRBV19 and TRBJ1-2; no firm D call. CDR3 in amino acids: CASSIVVDYGYTF. CDR3 nucleotide sequence: TGTGCCAGTAGTATCGTAGTTGACTATGGCTACACCTTC.